One and the same sample provided the 28 T cell receptor beta chains below, sequenced in a study of PD-1 blockade in classical Hodgkin lymphoma (dated by TCRdb to the early 2020s). The time point label corresponds to: cycle 1 day 1 (C1D1), immediately before nivolumab initiation. Every trial patient had relapsed following autologous stem cell transplantation, and prior brentuximab vedotin exposure was what differed among cohorts A, B and C. The method was the immunoSEQ multiplex PCR assay. TCRdb retrieved this table from immuneACCESS and kept in-frame rearrangements only. Not all clones are present; in checked studies, unresolved V genes account for under half, and no reason is known for the remainder. Here the sample has 20,000 to 25,000 clones; 69% occur a single time. The ten largest clonotypes hold 3.3% of the sample. Source: peripheral blood mononuclear cells (PBMCs), taken at baseline. The source of these receptors is a human donor with classical Hodgkin lymphoma.

The chain recombines TRBV28 with TRBJ1-5; a weak D match, TRBD1 (5 bases). Trimming removed 2 bases at V and 2 bases at J, with 16 bases between. The CDR3 length is 17 residues. Per the germline V gene, CDR1 is MDHEN and CDR2 is SYDVKM. The CDR3 DNA is TGTGCCAGCAGTTTAGTAGGGGTTAAGTTAGGCAATCAGCCCCAGCATTTT. This encodes CASSLVGVKLGNQPQHF.

The CDR3 sequence is CASSQGWNTEAFF. The DNA for the CDR3 is TGCGCCAGCAGCCAGGGCTGGAACACTGAAGCTTTCTTT. The chain employs TRBV4-1 and TRBJ1-1; D not resolved. V was pared by 3 bases and J by 1 base, with 6 bases between. This CDR3 contains 13 residues. CDR1 is MGHRA and CDR2 is YSYEKL in the germline V gene.

This sequence joins TRBV30 and TRBJ2-1; TRBD1 might be the D (7 bases). CDR3 size: 16 residues. Germline V CDR1 and CDR2: GTSNPN, SVGIG (reference sequence). The germline V and J ends were trimmed by 1 base and 6 bases, with 19 bases remaining between them. Written as DNA, the CDR3 is TGTGCCTGGAGTGCCCTGGGCCAGGGGGGTTCCAATGAGCAGTTCTTC. Its translation: CAWSALGQGGSNEQFF.

The V and J genes are TRBV19 and TRBJ1-5; D gene unclear. The CDR3 spans 14 residues. The V end lost 7 bases, the J end lost 6 bases, and 16 bases lay between the germline ends. Germline CDR1 reads LNHDA; CDR2 reads SQIVND (reference sequence). CDR3: CASNSGDLGQPQHF. For the CDR3, the DNA is TGTGCCAGTAACTCGGGCGATTTGGGTCAGCCCCAGCATTTT.

The gene calls are TRBV7-2 and TRBJ1-1; D is ambiguous. Germline CDR1 is SGHTA and CDR2 is FQGNSA. This CDR3 is 12 amino acids long. V was trimmed by 3 bases and J by 6 bases, leaving 8 bases between them. The CDR3 loop reads CASSLNRAEAFF. In nucleotides, the CDR3 is TGTGCCAGCAGCTTGAACAGAGCTGAAGCTTTCTTT. Full variable domain (remainder filled in from reference TRBV7-2 and TRBJ1-1): GAGVSQSPSNKVTEKGKDVELRCDPISGHTALYWYRQSLGQGLEFLIYFQGNSAPDKSGLPSDRFSAERTGGSVSTLTIQRTQQEDSAVYLCASSLNRAEAFFGQGTRLTVV.

The chain is built from TRBV6-1 and TRBJ2-3; the D gene is possibly TRBD1 (5 bases). Between the trimmed V and J ends, which lost 7 bases and 6 bases, there was a span of 17 bases. The CDR3 loop spans 14 amino acids. Germline CDR1 MNHNS, CDR2 SASEGT. This CDR3 reads CASTRALFADTQYF. DNA for the CDR3: TGTGCCAGCACCAGGGCCCTATTCGCGGATACGCAGTATTTT.

V gene TRBV2 combines with J gene TRBJ2-5, with TRBD2 matching over 10 bases. Judging by the DNA end, TRBJ2-7 fits better; the J call may be wrong. CDR1 is SNHLY and CDR2 is FYNNEI in the germline V gene. This CDR3 spans 15 amino acids. CDR3 sequence reads: CASSALAGARDEQYF. CDR3 sequence (DNA): TGTGCCAGCAGTGCTCTAGCGGGGGCCCGGGACGAGCAGTACTTC.

The chain uses TRBV18 and TRBJ2-5; either TRBD1 or TRBD2 may fit D (6 bases each). The assigned J gene may be wrong: the sequence end matches TRBJ2-7 better. The germline CDR1 and CDR2 sequences are KGHSH and LQKENI. The CDR3 has 12 residues. The CDR3 DNA reads TGTGCCAGCCACAGGGAGGCCCACGAGCAGTACTTC. Its translation: CASHREAHEQYF.

V usage is TRBV19 and J usage is TRBJ2-1; 7 bases fit TRBD1. Germline CDR1 reads LNHDA; CDR2 reads SQIVND (reference sequence). V was clipped by 1 base and J by 7 bases; unmatched bases: 7. This CDR3 spans 15 amino acids. This CDR3 is CASSIGGTVGNEQFF. DNA of the CDR3: TGTGCCAGTAGTATAGGAGGGACAGTTGGGAATGAGCAGTTCTTC. Together with reference TRBV19 and TRBJ2-1, the CDR3 gives the full variable domain: DGGITQSPKYLFRKEGQNVTLSCEQNLNHDAMYWYRQDPGQGLRLIYYSQIVNDFQKGDIAEGYSVSREKKESFPLTVTSAQKNPTAFYLCASSIGGTVGNEQFFGPGTRLTVL.

The table lists this clone with a count of one. The chain employs TRBV5-1 and TRBJ1-1; D perhaps matches TRBD1 (6 bases). Germline V gives CDR1 SGHRS, CDR2 YFSETQ. The CDR3 is made up of 14 amino acids. The ends were cut back, 0 bases at V and 3 bases at J, with 9 bases in the middle. CDR3 in DNA: TGCGCCAGCAGCTTGGTAACAGGGTACACTGAAGCTTTCTTT. It is translated as CASSLVTGYTEAFF.

This chain links TRBV29-1 with TRBJ2-3, with D possibly matching TRBD1 (6 bases). Germline V gene data show CDR1 as SQVTM and CDR2 as ANQGSEA. The CDR3 runs 15 residues. Trimming removed 4 bases at V and 3 bases at J, with 17 bases between. CDR3: CSVVGGGPRTDTQYF. The CDR3 DNA sequence: TGCAGCGTTGTTGGTGGGGGCCCCAGGACAGATACGCAGTATTTT.

In its sample, this clone ranks as medium-sized. The chain has TRBV30 and TRBJ1-1; tentative D call: TRBD1 (5 bases). From germline, CDR1 is GTSNPN and CDR2 SVGIG (reference sequence). The germline V and J ends were trimmed by 5 bases and 0 bases, with 10 bases remaining between them. The length of the CDR3 is 13 residues. Here the CDR3 DNA reads TGTGCCTGGGCGACAGACGTGAACACTGAAGCTTTCTTT. This translates into CAWATDVNTEAFF.

The chain couples TRBV28 to TRBJ1-2; no firm D call. This CDR3 has 15 residues. Germline V gene data show CDR1 as MDHEN and CDR2 as SYDVKM. V was shortened by 2 bases and J by 3 bases, with 13 bases between the two germline ends. The CDR3, as DNA: TGTGCCAGCAGTTTACTTGTCGGGGAGGACTATGGCTACACCTTC. Its translation is CASSLLVGEDYGYTF.

The chain employs TRBV25-1 and TRBJ2-2; D perhaps matches TRBD1 (6 bases). The V end lost 2 bases, the J end lost 3 bases, and 13 bases lay between the germline ends. CDR1 is MGHDK and CDR2 is SYGVNS in the germline V gene. This CDR3 has 16 residues. In DNA, the CDR3 is TGTGCCAGCAGTGAACTAGTACAGGGCTACACCGGGGAGCTGTTTTTT. This encodes CASSELVQGYTGELFF.

This chain joins TRBV7-8 and TRBJ1-1; the D is unclear. The CDR3 runs to 13 residues. V was shortened by 2 bases and J by 1 base, with 5 bases between the two germline ends. From germline, CDR1 is SGHVS and CDR2 FQNEAQ. Written as DNA, the CDR3 is TGTGCCAGCAGCTTATACGAGAACACTGAAGCTTTCTTT. It codes for CASSLYENTEAFF.

The chain carries TRBV27 and TRBJ2-7; 12 nucleotides line up with TRBD2. Per the germline V gene, CDR1 is MNHEY and CDR2 is SMNVEV (reference sequence). The CDR3 consists of 18 residues. V was pared by 6 bases and J by 3 bases, with 15 bases of the junction left unmatched. CDR3 DNA: TGTGCCAGCAGCCCAGCTAGCGGGGGGGCCGTAGCCATCTACGAGCAGTACTTC. Its translation: CASSPASGGAVAIYEQYF.

This chain uses TRBV6-5 with TRBJ1-2; possible D gene TRBD1, 6 bases. Germline CDR1 reads MNHEY; CDR2 reads SVGAGI. Trimming stripped 4 bases from V and 3 bases from J, with 12 bases between. This CDR3 contains 14 residues. The CDR3 reads CASSLATGYYGYTF. The CDR3 DNA reads as TGTGCCAGCAGTTTGGCAACAGGGTACTATGGCTACACCTTC.

Written as DNA, the CDR3 is TGCGCCAGCAGCTTGGACGGCAGGGGGCAAGAGACCCAGTACTTC. Protein sequence: CASSLDGRGQETQYF. The chain combines TRBV5-1 with TRBJ2-5; 7 bases are a match to TRBD1. Germline trimming cut 0 bases from V and 2 bases from J; bases unmatched to any gene: 4. Germline CDR1 SGHRS, CDR2 YFSETQ. The CDR3 is made up of 15 amino acids.

The chain links TRBV5-1 to TRBJ2-5; D may correspond to TRBD1 or TRBD2 (5 bases each). Looked up from germline, CDR1 is SGHRS and CDR2 is YFSETQ. V was trimmed by 0 bases and J by 3 bases, leaving 9 bases between them. The CDR3 length is 14 residues. The CDR3 DNA is TGCGCCAGCAGCTTGGGGGGGAACGAAGAGACCCAGTACTTC. Encoded protein: CASSLGGNEETQYF.

J is TRBJ1-5 and V is TRBV6-6, with a possible D match to TRBD1 (6 bases). The CDR3 consists of 15 residues. Trimming stripped 0 bases from V and 6 bases from J, with 12 bases between. Germline V gene sequence: CDR1 MNHNY, CDR2 SVGAGI (reference sequence). CDR3 in DNA: TGTGCCAGCAGTTACTCGATGGGGGGCGGTCAGCCCCAGCATTTT. It codes for CASSYSMGGGQPQHF.

There are a few counts of this clone. V and J are TRBV7-6 and TRBJ1-6; perhaps TRBD1 as D (5 bases). The V gene's germline CDR1 is SGHVS and CDR2 FNYEAQ. CDR3 length equals 16 residues. The V and J ends lost 6 bases and 9 bases respectively, with 21 bases between them. The chain's CDR3 is CASRETEGTQGSPLHF. CDR3 coding DNA: TGTGCCAGCAGAGAGACTGAGGGGACCCAGGGTTCACCCCTCCACTTT.

This chain links TRBV9 with TRBJ1-4, with D possibly matching TRBD1 (6 bases). Per germline, CDR1 SGDLS and CDR2 YYNGEE. Between the trimmed V and J ends, which lost 3 bases and 8 bases, there was a span of 14 bases. CDR3 length equals 14 residues. The CDR3 reads CASSETGFGEKLFF. Here the CDR3 DNA reads TGTGCCAGCAGCGAAACAGGGTTTGGGGAAAAACTGTTTTTT. The variable domain in full, with the rest retrieved from reference TRBV9 and TRBJ1-4, is DSGVTQTPKHLITATGQRVTLRCSPRSGDLSVYWYQQSLDQGLQFLIQYYNGEERAKGNILERFSAQQFPDLHSELNLSSLELGDSALYFCASSETGFGEKLFFGSGTQLSVL.

The chain couples TRBV7-9 to TRBJ1-4; 10 bases align to TRBD1. J gave up 7 bases and V 8 bases, and 16 bases lay outside the gene matches. There are 17 residues in the CDR3. The germline V gene has CDR1 SEHNR and CDR2 FQNEAQ (reference sequence). Here the CDR3 DNA reads TGTGCCAGCTCAACACCGAATGGACAGGGGGGTATTGAAAAACTGTTTTTT. Translating it yields CASSTPNGQGGIEKLFF.

The gene calls are TRBV14 and TRBJ1-5; D is unclear. The CDR3 contains 11 residues. Trimming stripped 4 bases from V and 5 bases from J, with 3 bases between. The germline V gene encodes CDR1 SGHDN and CDR2 FVKESK. The DNA for the CDR3 is TGTGCCAGCAGCCGCCATCAGCCCCAGCATTTT. It yields the protein CASSRHQPQHF.

This clone was recorded only once. The CDR3 coding sequence is TGTGCCAGCAGGCCTCAAGAGACCCAGTACTTC. Encoded protein: CASRPQETQYF. This rearrangement joins TRBV2 to TRBJ2-5; no reliable D call. From germline, CDR1 is SNHLY and CDR2 FYNNEI. The CDR3 is 11 amino acids. V was clipped by 6 bases and J by 2 bases, with 4 bases between them.

The CDR3 here is CASSLDVSLGYEQYF. CDR3 nucleotides: TGCGCCAGCAGCTTGGATGTCTCTCTAGGGTACGAGCAGTACTTC. The chain recombines TRBV5-1 with TRBJ2-7, with D hard to call. This CDR3 comprises 15 residues. The V end lost 0 bases, the J end lost 4 bases, and 14 bases lay between the germline ends. Germline values: CDR1 SGHRS, CDR2 YFSETQ.

By share of the sample, this clone is medium-sized. The chain links TRBV11-2 to TRBJ2-5; D uncertain. CDR1 is SGHAT and CDR2 is FQNNGV in the germline V gene. The length of the CDR3 is 14 residues. V was shortened by 3 bases and J by 6 bases, with 14 bases between the two germline ends. Written as DNA, the CDR3 is TGTGCCAGCAGCTTGTCGGGTTTGGATCAGACCCAGTACTTC. It translates to CASSLSGLDQTQYF.

This chain links TRBV2 with TRBJ1-1; no clear D. The CDR3 extends over 15 amino acids. Germline assignment: CDR1 SNHLY and CDR2 FYNNEI. V gave up 3 bases and J gave up 4 bases, with 15 bases separating them. Here the CDR3 DNA reads TGTGCCAGCAGTGATATGAGCCTATGGGGCACTGAAGCTTTCTTT. Translated: CASSDMSLWGTEAFF.